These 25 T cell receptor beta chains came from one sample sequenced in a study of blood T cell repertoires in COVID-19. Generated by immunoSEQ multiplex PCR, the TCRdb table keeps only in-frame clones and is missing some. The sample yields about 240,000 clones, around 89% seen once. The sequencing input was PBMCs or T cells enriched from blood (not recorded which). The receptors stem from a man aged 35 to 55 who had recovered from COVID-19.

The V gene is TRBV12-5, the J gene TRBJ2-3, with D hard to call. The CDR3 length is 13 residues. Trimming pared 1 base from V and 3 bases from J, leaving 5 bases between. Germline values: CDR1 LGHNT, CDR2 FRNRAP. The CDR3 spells CASGLGGTDTQYF. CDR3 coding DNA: TGTGCTAGTGGTTTGGGCGGAACAGATACGCAGTATTTT.

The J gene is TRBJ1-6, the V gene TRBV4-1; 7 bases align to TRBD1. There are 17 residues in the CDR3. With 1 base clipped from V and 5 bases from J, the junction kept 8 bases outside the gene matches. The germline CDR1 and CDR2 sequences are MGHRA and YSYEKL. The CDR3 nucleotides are TGCGCCAGCAGCCAAGTCGCCCGAGGGGGCAATAATTCACCCCTCCACTTT. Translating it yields CASSQVARGGNNSPLHF.

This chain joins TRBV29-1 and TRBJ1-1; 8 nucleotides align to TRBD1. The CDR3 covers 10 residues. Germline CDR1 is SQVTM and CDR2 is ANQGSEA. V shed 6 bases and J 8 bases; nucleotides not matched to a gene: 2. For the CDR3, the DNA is TGCAGCGTGGGGGACAGGGAAGCTTTCTTT. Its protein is CSVGDREAFF. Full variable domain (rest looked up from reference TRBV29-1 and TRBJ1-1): SAVISQKPSRDICQRGTSLTIQCQVDSQVTMMFWYRQQPGQSLTLIATANQGSEATYESGFVIDKFPISRPNLTFSTLTVSNMSPEDSSIYLCSVGDREAFFGQGTRLTVV.

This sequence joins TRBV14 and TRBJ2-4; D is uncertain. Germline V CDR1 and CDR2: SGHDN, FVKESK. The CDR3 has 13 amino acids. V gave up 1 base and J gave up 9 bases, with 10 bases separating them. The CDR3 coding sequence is TGTGCCAGCAGCCAAGGAACCGGCGGCATTCAGTACTTC. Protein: CASSQGTGGIQYF.

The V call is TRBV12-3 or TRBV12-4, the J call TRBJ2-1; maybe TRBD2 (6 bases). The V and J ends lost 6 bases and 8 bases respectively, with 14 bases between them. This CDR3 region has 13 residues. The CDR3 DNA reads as TGTGCCAGCAGGGGTAGCGGTACGTATGAGCAGTTCTTC. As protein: CASRGSGTYEQFF.

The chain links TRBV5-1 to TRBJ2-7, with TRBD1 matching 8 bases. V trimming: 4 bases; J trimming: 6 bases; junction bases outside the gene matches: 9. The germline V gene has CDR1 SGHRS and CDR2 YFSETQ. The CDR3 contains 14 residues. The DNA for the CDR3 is TGCGCCAGCAGCGGGCGACAGGGGCTCGGCGAGCAGTACTTC. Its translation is CASSGRQGLGEQYF. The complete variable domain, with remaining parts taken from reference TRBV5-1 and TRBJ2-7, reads KAGVTQTPRYLIKTRGQQVTLSCSPISGHRSVSWYQQTPGQGLQFLFEYFSETQRNKGNFPGRFSGRQFSNSRSEMNVSTLELGDSALYLCASSGRQGLGEQYFGPGTRLTVT.

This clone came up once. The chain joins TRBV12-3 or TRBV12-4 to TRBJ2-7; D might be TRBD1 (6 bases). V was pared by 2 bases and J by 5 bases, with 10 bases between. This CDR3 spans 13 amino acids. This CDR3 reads CASSLYGGNEQYF. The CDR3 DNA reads TGTGCCAGCAGTTTATATGGGGGCAACGAGCAGTACTTC.

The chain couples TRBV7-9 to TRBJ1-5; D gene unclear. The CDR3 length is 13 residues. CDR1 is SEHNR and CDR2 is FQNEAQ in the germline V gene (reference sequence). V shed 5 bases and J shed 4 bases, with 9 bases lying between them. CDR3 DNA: TGTGCCAGCAGCCCCTCGGGGAATCAGCCCCAGCATTTT. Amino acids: CASSPSGNQPQHF. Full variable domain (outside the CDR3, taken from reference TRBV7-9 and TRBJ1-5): DTGVSQNPRHKITKRGQNVTFRCDPISEHNRLYWYRQTLGQGPEFLTYFQNEAQLEKSRLLSDRFSAERPKGSFSTLEIQRTEQGDSAMYLCASSPSGNQPQHFGDGTRLSIL.

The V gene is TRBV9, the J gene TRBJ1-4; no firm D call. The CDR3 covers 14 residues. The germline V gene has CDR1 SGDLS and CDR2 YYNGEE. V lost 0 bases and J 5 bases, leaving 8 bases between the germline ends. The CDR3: CASSVGPENEKLFF. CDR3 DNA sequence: TGTGCCAGCAGCGTAGGTCCAGAAAATGAAAAACTGTTTTTT.

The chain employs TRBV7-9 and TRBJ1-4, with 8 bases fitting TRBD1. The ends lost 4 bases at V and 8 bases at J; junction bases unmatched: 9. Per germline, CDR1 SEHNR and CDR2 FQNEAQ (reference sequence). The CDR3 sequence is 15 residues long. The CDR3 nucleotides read TGTGCCAGCAGCTCCATGACAGGGGATATCGAAAAACTGTTTTTT. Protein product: CASSSMTGDIEKLFF. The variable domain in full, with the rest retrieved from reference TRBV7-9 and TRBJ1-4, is DTGVSQNPRHKITKRGQNVTFRCDPISEHNRLYWYRQTLGQGPEFLTYFQNEAQLEKSRLLSDRFSAERPKGSFSTLEIQRTEQGDSAMYLCASSSMTGDIEKLFFGSGTQLSVL.

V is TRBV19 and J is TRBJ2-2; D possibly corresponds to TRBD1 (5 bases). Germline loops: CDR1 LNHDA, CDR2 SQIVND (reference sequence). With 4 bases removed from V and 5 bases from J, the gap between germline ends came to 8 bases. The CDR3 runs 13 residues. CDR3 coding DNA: TGTGCCAGTAGTACAGGGTGGACCGGGGAGCTGTTTTTT. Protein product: CASSTGWTGELFF.

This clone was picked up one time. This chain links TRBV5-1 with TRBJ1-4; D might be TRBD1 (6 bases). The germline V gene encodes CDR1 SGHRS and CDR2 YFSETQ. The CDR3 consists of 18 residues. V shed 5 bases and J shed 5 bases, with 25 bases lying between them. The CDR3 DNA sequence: TGCGCCAGCAGACCCAGGGCGGGTTTAAGGGGGTTGAATGAAAAACTGTTTTTT. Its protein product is CASRPRAGLRGLNEKLFF.

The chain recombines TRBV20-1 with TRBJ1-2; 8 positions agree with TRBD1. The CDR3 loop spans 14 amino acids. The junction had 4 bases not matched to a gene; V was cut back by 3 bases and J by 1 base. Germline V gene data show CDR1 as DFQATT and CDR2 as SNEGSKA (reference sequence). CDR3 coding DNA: TGCAGTGCTAGTCCAGGGGGCCTTAACTATGGCTACACCTTC. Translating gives CSASPGGLNYGYTF.

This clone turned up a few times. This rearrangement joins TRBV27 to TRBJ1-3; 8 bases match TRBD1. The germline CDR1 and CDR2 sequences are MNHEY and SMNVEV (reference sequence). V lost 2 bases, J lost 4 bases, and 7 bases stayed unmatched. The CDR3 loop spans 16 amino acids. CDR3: CASSLTGGRSGNTIYF. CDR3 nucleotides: TGTGCCAGCAGTTTAACAGGGGGTCGATCAGGAAACACCATATATTTT.

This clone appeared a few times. CDR3 nucleotide sequence: TGTGCCAGCAGCCAAGATCGGCTAGCGGACCCGAATGAGCAGTTCTTC. Amino acids: CASSQDRLADPNEQFF. The genes are TRBV4-2 and TRBJ2-1; 7 bases agree with TRBD2. The CDR3 extends over 16 amino acids. V lost 0 bases, J lost 7 bases, and 9 bases stayed unmatched. CDR1 is LGHNA and CDR2 is YNFKEQ in the germline V gene.

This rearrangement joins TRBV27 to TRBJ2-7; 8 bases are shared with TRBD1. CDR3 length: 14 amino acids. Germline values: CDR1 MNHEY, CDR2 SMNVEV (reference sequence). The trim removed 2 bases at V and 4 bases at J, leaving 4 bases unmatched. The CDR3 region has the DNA TGTGCCAGCAGTTTAGGGGACAGGTTGTACGAGCAGTACTTC. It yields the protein CASSLGDRLYEQYF.

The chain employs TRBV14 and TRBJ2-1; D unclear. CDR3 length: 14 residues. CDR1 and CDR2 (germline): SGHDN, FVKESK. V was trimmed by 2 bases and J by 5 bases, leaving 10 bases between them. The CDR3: CASSQYLADNEQFF. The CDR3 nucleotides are TGTGCCAGCAGCCAATATTTGGCAGACAATGAGCAGTTCTTC.

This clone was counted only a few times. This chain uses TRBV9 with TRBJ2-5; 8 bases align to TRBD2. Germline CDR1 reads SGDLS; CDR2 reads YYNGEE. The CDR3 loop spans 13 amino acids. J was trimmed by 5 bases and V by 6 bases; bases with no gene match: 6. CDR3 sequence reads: CASNRAGVETQYF. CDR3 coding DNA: TGTGCCAGCAATCGAGCGGGGGTTGAGACCCAGTACTTC.

The CDR3 loop reads CASSYSSWDRDWSGYTF. CDR3 coding DNA: TGTGCCAGCAGTTACTCCAGTTGGGACAGGGACTGGAGTGGCTACACCTTC. The chain employs TRBV6-2 or TRBV6-3 and TRBJ1-2; 9 nucleotides align to TRBD1. V lost 0 bases and J lost 7; bases outside the gene matches: 12. The CDR3 loop spans 17 amino acids. CDR1 and CDR2 (germline): MNHEY, SVGEGT.

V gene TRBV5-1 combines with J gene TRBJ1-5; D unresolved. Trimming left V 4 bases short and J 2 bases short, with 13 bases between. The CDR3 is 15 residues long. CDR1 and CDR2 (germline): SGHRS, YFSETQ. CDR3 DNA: TGCGCCAGCAGCCTCTACGGGGTCGGCAATCAGCCCCAGCATTTT. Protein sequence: CASSLYGVGNQPQHF.

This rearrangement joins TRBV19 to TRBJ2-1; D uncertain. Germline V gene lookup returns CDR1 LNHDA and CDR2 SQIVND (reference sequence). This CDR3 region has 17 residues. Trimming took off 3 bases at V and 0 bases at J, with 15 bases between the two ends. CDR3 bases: TGTGCCAGTAGTATCACGGGTGACGCTATCTCCTACAATGAGCAGTTCTTC. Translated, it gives CASSITGDAISYNEQFF.

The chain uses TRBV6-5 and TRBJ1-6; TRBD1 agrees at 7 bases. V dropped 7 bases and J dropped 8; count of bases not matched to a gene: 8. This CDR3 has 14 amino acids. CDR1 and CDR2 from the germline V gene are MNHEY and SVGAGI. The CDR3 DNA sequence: TGTGCCAGCACTATAGGGCAGGGGGATTCACCCCTCCACTTT. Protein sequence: CASTIGQGDSPLHF.

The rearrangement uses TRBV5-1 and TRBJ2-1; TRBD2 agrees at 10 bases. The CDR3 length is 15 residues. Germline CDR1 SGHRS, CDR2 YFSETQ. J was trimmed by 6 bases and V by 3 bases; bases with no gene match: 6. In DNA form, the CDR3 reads TGCGCCAGCAGCTCGCTAGCGGGGGCACTCAATGAGCAGTTCTTC. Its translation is CASSSLAGALNEQFF.

CDR3 protein: CASSRTGTGELFF. The CDR3 DNA is TGTGCCAGCAGTCGGACAGGGACCGGGGAGCTGTTTTTT. The chain has TRBV12-3 or TRBV12-4 and TRBJ2-2; 8 bases are shared with TRBD1. The CDR3 extends over 13 amino acids. V was clipped by 5 bases and J by 5 bases; unmatched bases: 1.

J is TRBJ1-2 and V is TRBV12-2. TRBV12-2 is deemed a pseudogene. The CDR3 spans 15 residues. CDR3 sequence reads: CASRLAPEGWYGYTF. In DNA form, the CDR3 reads TGTGCAAGTCGCTTAGCGCCGGAGGGTTGGTATGGCTACACCTTC.